The 22 T cell receptor beta chains below were found in one sample sequenced in a study of shared T cell receptors in the human thymus. Generated by immunoSEQ multiplex PCR, the TCRdb table keeps only in-frame clones and is missing some. Of hundreds of thousands of clones in the sample, roughly 85% were seen once. This sample was also put to use in a study of human thymus T cells.

The specimen was thymocytes. The receptors were gathered from a girl under two years old with a congenital heart defect.

The chain has TRBV9 and TRBJ1-4; D is unresolved. V was shortened by 0 bases and J by 7 bases, with 13 bases between the two germline ends. The CDR3 consists of 15 residues. Germline V gives CDR1 SGDLS, CDR2 YYNGEE. CDR3 protein: CASSVGEGAGEKLFF. The DNA of the CDR3 is TGTGCCAGCAGCGTAGGGGAGGGCGCAGGTGAAAAACTGTTTTTT.

V usage is TRBV11-2 and J usage is TRBJ1-1, with 7 bases aligning to TRBD1. CDR1 and CDR2 (germline): SGHAT, FQNNGV. The CDR3 covers 14 residues. J was trimmed by 6 bases and V by 5 bases; bases with no gene match: 9. CDR3 amino acids: CASSGYYRGSEAFF. The CDR3 DNA follows: TGTGCCAGCAGCGGATATTACAGGGGCTCTGAAGCTTTCTTT. The full variable domain, its missing parts supplied by reference TRBV11-2 and TRBJ1-1, is EAGVAQSPRYKIIEKRQSVAFWCNPISGHATLYWYQQILGQGPKLLIQFQNNGVVDDSQLPKDRFSAERLKGVDSTLKIQPAKLEDSAVYLCASSGYYRGSEAFFGQGTRLTVV.

V and J are TRBV5-4 and TRBJ2-1; 15 bases line up with TRBD2. Germline V gives CDR1 SGHNT, CDR2 YYREEE (reference sequence). CDR3 length equals 15 residues. The J segment lost 7 bases and the V segment lost 5 bases, leaving 4 bases of the junction unmatched. The CDR3 loop is CASRGGLAGGNEQFF. CDR3 bases: TGTGCCAGCAGGGGGGGACTAGCGGGGGGAAATGAGCAGTTCTTC.

The chain recombines TRBV4-2 with TRBJ1-2; tentative D call: TRBD1 (5 bases). V was pared by 6 bases and J by 1 base, with 21 bases between. This CDR3 is 17 amino acids long. Germline values: CDR1 LGHNA, CDR2 YNFKEQ. CDR3 loop: CASSQTRRGDCNYGYTF. In DNA form, the CDR3 reads TGTGCCAGCAGTCAGACTAGGCGGGGGGACTGTAACTATGGCTACACCTTC.

This chain uses TRBV6-5 with TRBJ1-2; D gene ambiguous. V lost 5 bases, J lost 6 bases, and 16 bases lay in between. The CDR3 has 14 amino acids. CDR1 MNHEY and CDR2 SVGAGI come from the germline V gene. CDR3 sequence (DNA): TGTGCCAGCAGTGAGTTTAGAGGCTGGAATGGCTACACCTTC. Encoded protein: CASSEFRGWNGYTF.

The CDR3 nucleotides read TGTGCCAGCGAAAACTTACACGATAGGACAGACAATGAGCAGTTCTTC. It specifies CASENLHDRTDNEQFF. The chain links TRBV6-6 to TRBJ2-1, with a tentative D call TRBD1 (6 bases). Germline CDR1 and CDR2: MNHNY and SVGAGI (reference sequence). The V gene lost 8 bases and the J gene lost 5 bases, with 22 bases spanning the gap. The CDR3 sequence is 16 residues long.

The chain recombines TRBV5-6 with TRBJ2-7, with 11 bases aligning to TRBD1. Germline values: CDR1 SGHDT, CDR2 YYEEEE. With 2 bases clipped from V and 3 bases from J, the junction kept 4 bases outside the gene matches. This CDR3 has 15 residues. CDR3 DNA sequence: TGTGCCAGCAGCTTAGGACAGGGGGCCAACTACGAGCAGTACTTC. It specifies CASSLGQGANYEQYF.

CDR3 coding DNA: TGTGCCAGCTCCCTGCGACTAGCGGGGGGGGTCTACAATGAGCAGTTCTTC. Protein product: CASSLRLAGGVYNEQFF. The J gene is TRBJ2-1, the V gene TRBV18; TRBD2 agrees at 14 bases. Germline CDR1 KGHSH, CDR2 LQKENI. The CDR3 sequence is 17 residues long. V trimming: 6 bases; J trimming: 3 bases; junction bases outside the gene matches: 7.

The gene calls are TRBV5-4 and TRBJ1-2, with TRBD1 identical over 7 bases. This CDR3 region has 18 residues. Germline CDR1 and CDR2: SGHNT and YYREEE (reference sequence). V gave up 0 bases and J gave up 6 bases; unmatched junction bases: 17. The CDR3 nucleotides read TGTGCCAGCAGCTTGGGCCCCGTCCCATACAGGGGAGTGAATGGCTACACCTTC. This gives the protein CASSLGPVPYRGVNGYTF.

The chain combines TRBV12-2 with TRBJ1-1. TRBV12-2 has pseudogene status. This CDR3 has 16 amino acids. As DNA, the CDR3 is TGTGCAAGTCGATTTCTATCCCCAGTTGCGGACACTGAAGCTTTCTTT. Protein sequence: CASRFLSPVADTEAFF.

The chain joins TRBV6-5 to TRBJ2-2; perhaps TRBD2 as D (6 bases). The CDR3 covers 15 residues. Germline-derived CDR1 and CDR2 are MNHEY and SVGAGI. Trimming left V 5 bases short and J 5 bases short, with 15 bases between. The CDR3 loop reads CASSPHGGRTGELFF. Written as DNA, the CDR3 is TGTGCCAGCAGTCCCCACGGGGGTAGGACCGGGGAGCTGTTTTTT.

The chain couples TRBV19 to TRBJ2-3; tentative D call: TRBD2 (6 bases). The CDR3 spans 19 residues. The germline V and J ends were trimmed by 5 bases and 0 bases, with 24 bases remaining between them. Germline-derived CDR1 and CDR2 are LNHDA and SQIVND (reference sequence). The CDR3 DNA follows: TGTGCCAGTAGTCGCGGGCTAGCCCTCTCCGCGGGGAGCACAGATACGCAGTATTTT. Encoded protein: CASSRGLALSAGSTDTQYF.

V is TRBV4-1 and J is TRBJ2-3; 7 bases are shared with TRBD2. The CDR3 extends over 18 amino acids. CDR1 is MGHRA, CDR2 YSYEKL, per germline. The ends lost 3 bases at V and 4 bases at J; junction bases unmatched: 16. The chain's CDR3 is CASSHAFYGGTPPDTQYF. CDR3 in DNA: TGCGCCAGCAGCCACGCTTTTTACGGGGGGACTCCGCCAGATACGCAGTATTTT.

The rearrangement uses TRBV28 and TRBJ2-7; D remains ambiguous. CDR1 and CDR2 (germline): MDHEN, SYDVKM. The ends were cut back, 4 bases at V and 0 bases at J, with 13 bases in the middle. The CDR3 contains 15 residues. The CDR3 DNA is TGTGCCAGCAGTTCGGTACAGTCGAGCTCCTACGAGCAGTACTTC. Protein product: CASSSVQSSSYEQYF.

The chain employs TRBV15 and TRBJ1-2; maybe TRBD1 (6 bases). Trimming cost V 5 bases and J 7 bases, with 14 bases left between them. The CDR3 contains 13 residues. Germline V gene data show CDR1 as LNHNV and CDR2 as YYDKDF (reference sequence). The CDR3 reads CATSPGQFLGYTF. CDR3 DNA sequence: TGTGCCACCAGCCCCGGACAGTTTCTTGGCTACACCTTC.

The sample holds a few counts of this clone. The genes are TRBV6-5 and TRBJ2-3; TRBD2 matches 7 bases. Germline loops: CDR1 MNHEY, CDR2 SVGAGI. The CDR3 runs 14 residues. Unmatched junction bases numbered 2, after V lost 4 bases and J lost 1 base. CDR3 amino acids: CASSSRGGTDTQYF. The CDR3 nucleotides read TGTGCCAGCAGTTCCCGGGGGGGCACAGATACGCAGTATTTT.

The rearrangement joins TRBV6-5 to TRBJ1-1; no clear D. Germline lookup yields CDR1 MNHEY and CDR2 SVGAGI. The ends were cut back, 4 bases at V and 4 bases at J, with 19 bases in the middle. The length of the CDR3 is 16 residues. The CDR3 bases are TGTGCCAGCAGTTTACTACCCGACGGGTTAGTCACTGAAGCTTTCTTT. This encodes CASSLLPDGLVTEAFF.

The CDR3: CASRRRQGGSYGYTF. The DNA for the CDR3 is TGTGCCAGCAGACGGCGACAGGGTGGGAGCTATGGCTACACCTTC. This chain joins TRBV6-1 and TRBJ1-2, with 7 positions matching TRBD1. CDR1 is MNHNS and CDR2 is SASEGT in the germline V gene. J was trimmed by 4 bases and V by 6 bases; bases with no gene match: 11. The CDR3 has 15 residues.

This clone has a handful of counts. The chain has TRBV14 and TRBJ2-1; D ambiguous. There are 15 residues in the CDR3. Germline V gene lookup returns CDR1 SGHDN and CDR2 FVKESK. Trimming took off 1 base at V and 2 bases at J, with 9 bases between the two ends. The CDR3 protein is CASSQGSGPYNEQFF. In DNA form, the CDR3 reads TGTGCCAGCAGCCAAGGCTCAGGCCCCTACAATGAGCAGTTCTTC.

The chain employs TRBV9 and TRBJ2-7, with 10 nucleotides matching TRBD2. The length of the CDR3 is 20 residues. The junction had 20 bases not matched to a gene; V was cut back by 4 bases and J by 1 base. CDR1 and CDR2 from the germline V gene are SGDLS and YYNGEE. The CDR3 region has the DNA TGTGCCAGCAGCCCACGGGGGTGGACGAGCGGGGGGGCAAAATCCTACGAGCAGTACTTC. Its translation: CASSPRGWTSGGAKSYEQYF.

In its sample, this clone was seen once. This chain links TRBV2 with TRBJ1-6; D remains ambiguous. Between the trimmed V and J ends, which lost 2 bases and 5 bases, there was a span of 13 bases. The CDR3 has 16 residues. From germline, CDR1 is SNHLY and CDR2 FYNNEI. The CDR3 coding sequence is TGTGCCAGCAGTGAAATCTGCCCATCTAATAATTCACCCCTCCACTTT. Protein sequence: CASSEICPSNNSPLHF.

The rearrangement uses TRBV28 and TRBJ1-1; 9 bases agree with TRBD1. This CDR3 has 15 residues. V lost 6 bases, J lost 3 bases, and 8 bases stayed unmatched. Germline-derived CDR1 and CDR2 are MDHEN and SYDVKM. The CDR3 reads CASRVRDREDTEAFF. For the CDR3, the DNA is TGTGCCAGCAGAGTCCGGGACAGGGAGGACACTGAAGCTTTCTTT. The whole variable domain, filled in from reference TRBV28 and TRBJ1-1, reads DVKVTQSSRYLVKRTGEKVFLECVQDMDHENMFWYRQDPGLGLRLIYFSYDVKMKEKGDIPEGYSVSREKKERFSLILESASTNQTSMYLCASRVRDREDTEAFFGQGTRLTVV.